This paragraph reports one T cell receptor beta chain. Antigen: not known. The V end lost 7 bases, the J end lost 10 bases, and 14 bases lay between the germline ends. Germline V gene lookup returns CDR1 DFQATT and CDR2 SNEGSKA (reference sequence). There are 11 residues in the CDR3. TCR beta cDNA libraries included unique molecular identifiers. Each batch of roughly 0.9 to 11 million T cells produced 500,000 to 550,000 cDNA molecules. TCRdb redid the calling of the PCR reads with MiXCR, one entry per CDR3 protein. The table has 350,000 to 450,000 distinct CDR3 sequences, 30% to 40% seen once. This specimen belongs to a study of post-analysis software for immune sequencing data. Study overall: Progressive-relapsing, secondary progressive and relapsing-remitting multiple sclerosis were among the disease courses included.

The study's findings and limits: Five TRBV segments, including TRBV5-6, TRBV5-1 and TRBV20-1, were more frequent in patients than controls. Versus controls, multiple sclerosis patients showed significantly lower diversity (normalized Chao1).

Source material: blood. This sequence originates from a girl aged 2 to 9 with multiple sclerosis. The V gene is TRBV20-1, the J gene TRBJ2-1; weak D call: TRBD1 (6 bases). The CDR3 bases are TGCAGTGTCCCCAAGGGGGACGAGCAGTTCTTC. This sequence encodes CSVPKGDEQFF.